The TCR beta chain described here comes from a study of graft-versus-host responses after intestinal transplantation. Study context: Recipients across the board were started on anti-thymocyte globulin induction, then kept on tacrolimus and steroids for around 3 years.

The CDR3 is 14 residues long. Germline-derived CDR1 and CDR2 are MNHEY and SVGAGI. The trim removed 4 bases at V and 6 bases at J, leaving 7 bases unmatched. Repertoires were generated with immunoSEQ multiplex PCR, while TCRdb's copy carries only in-frame clones and drops some. The sample has about 90,000 clones, approximately 95% seen once. As for this clone: Its target is not known.

The sample consisted of unstimulated CD8+ T cells sorted from spleen or lymph node cells, taken before transplant. The chain employs TRBV6-5 and TRBJ2-3, with 7 positions matching TRBD1. This receptor was obtained from a human donor who was the organ donor for an intestinal transplant. In DNA form, the CDR3 reads TGTGCCAGCAGTTCAACAGGGGAAGGGGATACGCAGTATTTT. This sequence encodes CASSSTGEGDTQYF.